The text below deals with one T cell receptor (beta chain). The antigen remains undetermined. This sample is part of a study of cytomegalovirus exposure and HLA in healthy donors. The overall study: In a later analysis, the approximately 120 validation repertoires were reported to have used the same platform as the 666 first-cohort repertoires. Points from the study as a whole: The listing of approximately 160 TCR beta chains classed them as cytomegalovirus-associated.

Only in-frame clones appear in the TCRdb table, and some are missing; sequencing was by immunoSEQ multiplex PCR. The sample contains about 73,000 clones, approximately 95% of which appear only once. The donors were part of the roughly 120-subject validation cohort, which stood apart from the roughly 640-subject first cohort. V gave up 5 bases and J gave up 6 bases, with 19 bases separating them. The CDR3 is 15 amino acids. CDR1 MGHRA and CDR2 YSYEKL come from the germline V gene. Sequencing used PBMCs. The clonotype originates from a man younger than 35 in good health and CMV-seronegative. This chain uses TRBV4-1 with TRBJ1-2, with a tentative D call TRBD1 (5 bases). CDR3 sequence reads: CASSGQGLWANGYTF. The CDR3 region has the DNA TGCGCCAGCAGCGGGCAGGGCTTATGGGCGAATGGCTACACCTTC.